Below are 32 T cell receptor beta chains sequenced from a single sample in a study of CD8+ T cells in alopecia areata. Documented treatment: oral pan-JAK inhibitor, 5-10 mg twice daily. RNA, once extracted, was reverse transcribed into cDNA for use as the sequencing template. Assay: immunoSEQ multiplex PCR; the TCRdb copy retains only in-frame clones and omits some. The sample includes some 190,000 clones, roughly 60% seen only once; the top ten take just over 1%. This specimen consisted of CD4+ T cells sorted from blood, obtained at week 24, from a patient treated with tofacitinib. The source is a human donor with alopecia areata.

A word on this clone: An end of the junction differs from the germline gene, which may be a read error. The J gene is TRBJ1-2, the V gene TRBV18, with 9 positions matching TRBD1. The CDR3 is 15 residues long. Germline V CDR1 and CDR2: KGHSH, LQKENI. CDR3 in amino acids: CASSPSEQGAQGYTF. The DNA for the CDR3 is TGCGCCAGCTCACCATCGGAACAGGGGGCTCAGGGCTACACCTTC.

The V call is TRBV12-5, the J call TRBJ1-2; 7 bases are a match to TRBD1. Germline CDR1 reads LGHNT; CDR2 reads FRNRAP. This CDR3 is 13 amino acids long. The junction had 1 base not matched to a gene; V was cut back by 1 base and J by 5 bases. CDR3 sequence reads: CASGLGQGYGYTF. Here the CDR3 DNA reads TGTGCTAGTGGTTTGGGACAGGGATATGGCTACACCTTC.

V and J are TRBV7-4 and TRBJ2-7; 11 nucleotides line up with TRBD1. Germline V gene lookup returns CDR1 SGHVT and CDR2 SQSDAQ. The V and J ends lost 8 bases and 1 base, in that order; junction bases with no gene match: 4. The CDR3 length is 14 residues. This CDR3 reads CASGGQGASYEQYF. The CDR3 region has the DNA TGTGCCAGCGGTGGACAGGGGGCTTCCTACGAGCAGTACTTC.

This clone turned up a few times. The chain combines TRBV5-6 with TRBJ2-2; D gene ambiguous. Germline V CDR1 and CDR2: SGHDT, YYEEEE. Trimming pared 5 bases from V and 6 bases from J, leaving 11 bases between. The CDR3 covers 13 residues. CDR3 bases: TGTGCCAGCAGTCGGACGGCCCCCGGGGAGCTGTTTTTT. Encoded protein: CASSRTAPGELFF.

The chain combines TRBV14 with TRBJ1-2; no clear D gene. The germline gives CDR1 SGHDN, CDR2 FVKESK. The V end was cut by 0 bases, the J end by 7 bases, with 12 bases between. The CDR3 extends over 14 amino acids. The CDR3 DNA is TGTGCCAGCAGCCAAGAAGACCTCGCGCGTGGCTACACCTTC. This gives the protein CASSQEDLARGYTF.

The chain combines TRBV5-1 with TRBJ2-7; D is perhaps TRBD2 (5 bases). Trimming removed 4 bases from V and 4 bases from J, with 12 bases in between. The CDR3 has 13 residues. The germline V gene encodes CDR1 SGHRS and CDR2 YFSETQ. CDR3 residues: CASSRGEWYEQYF. The CDR3 bases are TGCGCCAGCAGCCGGGGTGAGTGGTACGAGCAGTACTTC.

This clone was seen a few times. The J gene is TRBJ2-7, the V gene TRBV29-1; D could derive from TRBD1 or TRBD2 (5 bases each). The ends were cut back, 4 bases at V and 6 bases at J, with 13 bases in the middle. Germline CDR1 SQVTM, CDR2 ANQGSEA. The CDR3 runs 12 residues. The CDR3 here is CSVAMTGREQYF. The DNA of the CDR3 is TGCAGCGTTGCAATGACGGGGCGCGAGCAGTACTTC.

This chain uses TRBV30 with TRBJ1-2; no definite D call. The CDR3 extends over 13 amino acids. The V gene's germline CDR1 is GTSNPN and CDR2 SVGIG (reference sequence). The V end was cut by 2 bases, the J end by 6 bases, with 13 bases between. This CDR3 is CAWSIQAANGYTF. The CDR3 region has the DNA TGTGCCTGGAGTATACAAGCAGCTAATGGCTACACCTTC.

The rearrangement joins TRBV7-2 to TRBJ1-5; no clear D gene. CDR3 length equals 15 residues. Per germline, CDR1 SGHTA and CDR2 FQGNSA. V shed 5 bases and J shed 3 bases, with 14 bases lying between them. CDR3 DNA sequence: TGTGCCAGCAGCCTGGGCTGGGGTCTCAATCAGCCCCAGCATTTT. Amino acid sequence: CASSLGWGLNQPQHF.

The chain carries TRBV4-3 and TRBJ2-1; 13 bases fit TRBD2. This CDR3 has 16 residues. V was clipped by 3 bases and J by 7 bases; unmatched bases: 6. Germline values: CDR1 LGHNA, CDR2 YSLEER. The CDR3 region has the DNA TGCGCCAGCAGCCAGAGGACTAGCGGGGGAGGGAATGAGCAGTTCTTC. This encodes CASSQRTSGGGNEQFF.

This clone was picked up a small number of times. The rearrangement links TRBV11-3 to TRBJ2-4, with TRBD2 matching 8 bases. The CDR3 length is 14 residues. Germline trimming cut 5 bases from V and 6 bases from J; bases unmatched to any gene: 6. CDR1 and CDR2 (germline): SGHNT, YENEEA. In DNA, the CDR3 is TGTGCCAGCAGCCAAGCGGGGGCGGTAAACATTCAGTACTTC. It specifies CASSQAGAVNIQYF.

This chain connects TRBV14 to TRBJ2-2, with 8 bases that match TRBD1. CDR3 length equals 16 residues. With V trimmed by 1 base and J by 1 base, 2 bases remained unmatched. Germline CDR1 and CDR2: SGHDN and FVKESK. For the CDR3, the DNA is TGTGCCAGCAGCCAAGGGACAGGGTTGAACACCGGGGAGCTGTTTTTT. It is translated as CASSQGTGLNTGELFF.

The V call is TRBV25-1, the J call TRBJ1-4; the match to TRBD1 covers 8 bases. The ends lost 3 bases at V and 4 bases at J; junction bases unmatched: 4. The CDR3 runs 15 residues. CDR1 MGHDK and CDR2 SYGVNS come from the germline V gene. Here the CDR3 reads CASSDMTGVNEKLFF. The DNA for the CDR3 is TGTGCCAGCAGTGACATGACAGGGGTTAATGAAAAACTGTTTTTT.

The genes are TRBV6-5 and TRBJ2-7, with D perhaps TRBD1 or TRBD2 (5 bases each). The CDR3 loop spans 13 amino acids. Germline V CDR1 and CDR2: MNHEY, SVGAGI. The V and J ends lost 8 bases and 5 bases respectively, with 16 bases between them. The CDR3 DNA is TGTGCCAGCGGCCTGGGACCAAGGGACGAGCAGTACTTC. Protein product: CASGLGPRDEQYF.

The V call is TRBV5-1, the J call TRBJ2-4; 8 bases map to TRBD1. CDR1 is SGHRS and CDR2 is YFSETQ in the germline V gene. The CDR3 totals 15 residues. The ends lost 2 bases at V and 7 bases at J; junction bases unmatched: 8. CDR3 amino acids: CASSLETGAGNIQYF. In nucleotides, the CDR3 is TGCGCCAGCAGCTTAGAGACAGGGGCAGGGAACATTCAGTACTTC. Combining the CDR3 with reference TRBV5-1 and TRBJ2-4 gives the whole variable domain KAGVTQTPRYLIKTRGQQVTLSCSPISGHRSVSWYQQTPGQGLQFLFEYFSETQRNKGNFPGRFSGRQFSNSRSEMNVSTLELGDSALYLCASSLETGAGNIQYFGAGTRLSVL.

The chain combines TRBV29-1 with TRBJ1-2; D gene uncertain. The CDR3 loop spans 14 amino acids. The V and J ends lost 1 base and 0 bases respectively, with 9 bases between them. Germline V gene sequence: CDR1 SQVTM, CDR2 ANQGSEA. CDR3 loop: CSVEVGEPNYGYTF. The CDR3 nucleotides are TGCAGCGTTGAAGTTGGAGAACCTAACTATGGCTACACCTTC.

This clone was seen ten or more times. The rearrangement uses TRBV6-6 and TRBJ2-3; TRBD2 matches 10 bases. J was trimmed by 5 bases and V by 4 bases; bases with no gene match: 6. The CDR3 has 15 amino acids. Per germline, CDR1 MNHNY and CDR2 SVGAGI (reference sequence). DNA for the CDR3: TGTGCCAGCAGTTGGAGCGGGGGGGCGGGAGATACGCAGTATTTT. Translated: CASSWSGGAGDTQYF.

The chain joins TRBV4-3 to TRBJ2-7; maybe TRBD1 (5 bases). The germline gives CDR1 LGHNA, CDR2 YSLEER. The CDR3 covers 14 residues. Trimming stripped 0 bases from V and 2 bases from J, with 8 bases between. CDR3: CASSQEGRAYEQYF. CDR3 bases: TGCGCCAGCAGCCAAGAAGGCAGGGCCTACGAGCAGTACTTC.

A remark on this clone: This sample includes further DNA sequences coding for the same CDR3. V is TRBV7-2 and J is TRBJ1-1; D perhaps matches TRBD1 (5 bases). Germline V gene sequence: CDR1 SGHTA, CDR2 FQGNSA. This CDR3 is 13 amino acids long. The V and J ends lost 1 base and 4 bases respectively, with 7 bases between them. Written as DNA, the CDR3 is TGTGCCAGCAGCTTAGGGGGGGGCACTGAAGCTTTCTTT. Translating it yields CASSLGGGTEAFF.

This chain uses TRBV30 with TRBJ1-3; D is uncertain. The CDR3 covers 15 residues. The germline gives CDR1 GTSNPN, CDR2 SVGIG (reference sequence). Trimming shortened V by 2 bases and J by 0 bases, and 11 bases separated the two germline ends. The CDR3 loop is CAWSREEFSGNTIYF. CDR3 DNA: TGTGCCTGGAGTCGTGAGGAGTTCTCTGGAAACACCATATATTTT.

V gene TRBV27 combines with J gene TRBJ2-3; D unclear. Germline-derived CDR1 and CDR2 are MNHEY and SMNVEV (reference sequence). The CDR3 is 11 amino acids. Trimming took off 6 bases at V and 5 bases at J, with 6 bases between the two ends. CDR3 loop: CASSERDTQYF. In DNA, the CDR3 is TGTGCCAGCAGCGAACGAGATACGCAGTATTTT.

The CDR3 coding sequence is TGCACCGTGGAGGGGCCCGGTGAGCAGTTCTTC. Encoded protein: CTVEGPGEQFF. This sequence joins TRBV29-1 and TRBJ2-1, with D perhaps TRBD2 (6 bases). Germline loops: CDR1 SQVTM, CDR2 ANQGSEA. There are 11 residues in the CDR3.

Only one count was recorded for this clone. The chain couples TRBV9 to TRBJ1-1, with D unclear. The V gene's germline CDR1 is SGDLS and CDR2 YYNGEE. Trimming removed 1 base from V and 0 bases from J, with 10 bases in between. This CDR3 has 15 amino acids. In DNA, the CDR3 is TGTGCCAGCAGCGTATCGGGGTATGTGAACACTGAAGCTTTCTTT. Its protein product is CASSVSGYVNTEAFF.

The chain carries TRBV30 and TRBJ1-4; D might be TRBD1 (5 bases). CDR3 length: 13 residues. Germline CDR1 reads GTSNPN; CDR2 reads SVGIG (reference sequence). Trimming pared 1 base from V and 8 bases from J, leaving 11 bases between. CDR3 sequence reads: CAWSGDGGEKLFF. CDR3 bases: TGTGCCTGGAGTGGGGACGGAGGGGAAAAACTGTTTTTT.

This clone showed up just a few times. The V and J genes are TRBV13 and TRBJ2-2; no clear D. This CDR3 has 13 residues. V lost 4 bases, J lost 3 bases, and 6 bases lay in between. The germline gives CDR1 PRHDT, CDR2 FYEKMQ (reference sequence). CDR3 DNA: TGTGCCAGCAGCTCGTTCCACACCGGGGAGCTGTTTTTT. Encoded protein: CASSSFHTGELFF.

This clone was observed a few times. The chain uses TRBV4-3 and TRBJ2-1, with 10 bases lining up with TRBD2. The CDR3 totals 21 residues. CDR1 is LGHNA, CDR2 YSLEER, per germline. After removal of 0 bases from V and 5 bases from J, the junction contained 19 bases not matched to a gene. The CDR3, as DNA: TGCGCCAGCAGCCAAGACGAGCCCAGGGTGTGTAGCGGGGGGACAGACAATGAGCAGTTCTTC. It specifies CASSQDEPRVCSGGTDNEQFF.

The V call is TRBV30, the J call TRBJ1-2; TRBD1 might be the D (5 bases). This CDR3 has 12 residues. Trimming left V 2 bases short and J 6 bases short, with 10 bases between. The germline V gene has CDR1 GTSNPN and CDR2 SVGIG (reference sequence). CDR3 coding DNA: TGTGCCTGGAGTCTGGGGCAACATGGCTACACCTTC. Its translation is CAWSLGQHGYTF.

To note about this clone: Other nucleotide sequences in the sample specify the same CDR3. The genes are TRBV27 and TRBJ2-6; the D is unclear. Germline-derived CDR1 and CDR2 are MNHEY and SMNVEV (reference sequence). The CDR3 is 13 amino acids. V lost 2 bases, J lost 2 bases, and 1 base lay in between. CDR3 residues: CASSLTGANVLTF. The DNA for the CDR3 is TGTGCCAGCAGTTTAACTGGGGCCAACGTCCTGACTTTC.

The J gene is TRBJ1-2, the V gene TRBV7-2; TRBD1 matches 7 bases. This CDR3 region has 13 residues. V lost 2 bases to trimming and J lost 5 bases; unmatched junction nucleotides: 2. The germline CDR1 and CDR2 sequences are SGHTA and FQGNSA. Here the CDR3 DNA reads TGTGCCAGCAGCTTACCGACAGGGTATGGCTACACCTTC. This codes for CASSLPTGYGYTF.

This clone was observed a few times. CDR3 nucleotides: TGCAGCGTCGATCCGGACAGGGCGACTGAAGCTTTCTTT. The encoded protein is CSVDPDRATEAFF. The chain has TRBV29-1 and TRBJ1-1, with 8 bases identical to TRBD1. The CDR3 covers 13 residues. V shed 6 bases and J 5 bases; nucleotides not matched to a gene: 8. CDR1 and CDR2 from the germline V gene are SQVTM and ANQGSEA.

The chain joins TRBV29-1 to TRBJ2-3; D unresolved. Germline V gene data show CDR1 as SQVTM and CDR2 as ANQGSEA. The CDR3 consists of 11 residues. The V end lost 4 bases, the J end lost 2 bases, and 4 bases lay between the germline ends. This CDR3 reads CSVAPTDTQYF. CDR3 DNA: TGCAGCGTTGCCCCCACAGATACGCAGTATTTT.

V usage is TRBV30 and J usage is TRBJ2-6; D might be TRBD2 (5 bases). Trimming took off 5 bases at V and 4 bases at J, with 6 bases between the two ends. The CDR3 spans 12 residues. Looked up from germline, CDR1 is GTSNPN and CDR2 is SVGIG (reference sequence). CDR3 sequence (DNA): TGTGCCTGGGGAGGAGGGGCCAACGTCCTGACTTTC. Its protein is CAWGGGANVLTF.